These 13 T cell receptor beta chains came from one sample sequenced in a study of T-cell reconstitution after alpha-beta-depleted transplantation in children. Unique molecular identifiers tagged the TCRbeta library. Via MiXCR, TCRdb re-called the PCR reads, giving one row per CDR3 protein. The sample carries roughly 490,000 distinct CDR3 sequences, about an eighth recorded once. The sample here was PBMCs, mostly from graft donor cells, taken 180 days after TCRalphabeta/CD19-depleted stem cell transplant. The source of these receptors is a female patient between 2 and 15 years old who had a stem cell transplant for aplastic anemia, so the T cells may come from the graft donor.

This clonotype was seen a few times. The chain employs TRBV11-2 and TRBJ2-1; no clear D gene. The germline V gene has CDR1 SGHAT and CDR2 FQNNGV. The V and J ends lost 3 bases and 9 bases respectively, with 15 bases between them. The CDR3 is 14 residues long. For the CDR3, the DNA is TGTGCCAGCAGCTTCTACGGGTTTATCGCTGAGCAGTTCTTC. As protein: CASSFYGFIAEQFF.

This clonotype was detected a few times. The chain recombines TRBV5-8 with TRBJ2-1, with TRBD2 matching over 9 bases. This CDR3 region has 15 residues. Trimming at V came to 3 bases and at J to 3 bases, leaving 4 bases not matched to a gene. The germline CDR1 and CDR2 sequences are SGHTS and YDEGEE. The CDR3 bases are TGTGCCAGCAGCTCGGGACTAGCCCACTACAATGAGCAGTTCTTC. It encodes CASSSGLAHYNEQFF.

This sequence joins TRBV12-5 and TRBJ2-7; possibly TRBD2 for D (5 bases). The germline V gene has CDR1 LGHNT and CDR2 FRNRAP. The CDR3 contains 14 residues. The CDR3 sequence: CASSLEVPSYEHYV. The CDR3 coding sequence is TGTGCCAGCAGTTTGGAGGTACCGAGCTACGAGCACTACGTC.

This clonotype has a count of ten or more. The chain links TRBV29-1 to TRBJ1-1; perhaps TRBD1 as D (5 bases). CDR3 length: 12 residues. From germline, CDR1 is SQVTM and CDR2 ANQGSEA. Trimming took off 4 bases at V and 4 bases at J, with 10 bases between the two ends. CDR3 DNA sequence: TGCAGCGTTGGGGGGTGGGTCACTGAAGCTTTCTTT. This encodes CSVGGWVTEAFF.

At least ten counts were recorded for this clonotype. The rearrangement joins TRBV12-3 or TRBV12-4 to TRBJ1-2, with no clear D. V gave up 2 bases and J gave up 8 bases, with 15 bases separating them. The CDR3 sequence is 14 residues long. CDR3 nucleotide sequence: TGTGCCAGCAGTTTACGGCAGGCCTGGAGAGGCTACACCTTC. Translation: CASSLRQAWRGYTF.

This clonotype appeared a few times. The V call is TRBV7-2, the J call TRBJ1-5, with 8 bases aligning to TRBD1. The CDR3 is made up of 17 amino acids. Germline V gene data show CDR1 as SGHTA and CDR2 as FQGNSA. The V segment lost 5 bases and the J segment 2 bases; nucleotides outside the gene matches: 11. CDR3 sequence: CASSPWTGLVGNQPQHF. CDR3 coding DNA: TGTGCCAGCAGCCCATGGACAGGGTTGGTTGGCAATCAGCCCCAGCATTTT.

The CDR3 DNA reads TGCAGTGCTACCGGGACTAAGGGCTCCGGAAACACCATATATTTT. This codes for CSATGTKGSGNTIYF. This chain joins TRBV20-1 and TRBJ1-3; a possible D gene is TRBD1 (5 bases). Germline V gene lookup returns CDR1 DFQATT and CDR2 SNEGSKA (reference sequence). The CDR3 is 15 amino acids. V lost 4 bases and J lost 4, with 17 bases in between.

The rearrangement uses TRBV28 and TRBJ1-3, with 8 bases matching TRBD1. Germline lookup yields CDR1 MDHEN and CDR2 SYDVKM. Unmatched junction bases numbered 9, after V lost 3 bases and J lost 8 bases. The CDR3 consists of 15 residues. CDR3: CASSLRTGQVDTIYF. The CDR3 DNA reads TGTGCCAGCAGTTTGAGGACAGGGCAGGTCGACACCATATATTTT.

J is TRBJ2-2 and V is TRBV12-3 or TRBV12-4, with TRBD1 as a possible D gene (6 bases). The CDR3 runs 13 residues. V was pared by 2 bases and J by 7 bases, with 8 bases between. DNA for the CDR3: TGTGCCAGCAGTTTACAGGGGCTCGGGGAGCTGTTTTTT. Amino acid sequence: CASSLQGLGELFF.

V usage is TRBV10-3 and J usage is TRBJ2-3, with unresolved D. Germline V gene data show CDR1 as ENHRY and CDR2 as SYGVKD. V shed 5 bases and J shed 0 bases, with 3 bases lying between them. CDR3 size: 12 residues. CDR3 sequence (DNA): TGTGCCATCAGTTTGAGCACAGATACGCAGTATTTT. It yields the protein CAISLSTDTQYF.

This clonotype was detected ten times or more. This rearrangement joins TRBV7-2 to TRBJ1-5; TRBD1 aligns across 7 bases. V lost 3 bases to trimming and J lost 7 bases; unmatched junction nucleotides: 6. CDR1 and CDR2 (germline): SGHTA, FQGNSA. The CDR3 has 14 amino acids. The CDR3 sequence: CASSFRTGRQPQHF. In DNA, the CDR3 is TGTGCCAGCAGCTTCAGGACAGGCCGGCAGCCCCAGCATTTT.

This clonotype turned up a few times. The chain recombines TRBV7-8 with TRBJ2-7; 7 nucleotides agree with TRBD1. The CDR3 loop spans 15 amino acids. The germline gives CDR1 SGHVS, CDR2 FQNEAQ. After removal of 1 base from V and 1 base from J, the junction contained 4 bases not matched to a gene. The CDR3 is CASSLGQGTSYEQYV. The CDR3 DNA sequence: TGTGCCAGCAGCTTAGGACAGGGCACGTCCTACGAGCAGTACGTC.

This chain uses TRBV6-9 with TRBJ2-7, with 14 nucleotides matching TRBD2. V gave up 4 bases and J gave up 4 bases; unmatched junction bases: 9. CDR3 length: 17 amino acids. The germline CDR1 and CDR2 sequences are MNHGY and SVAAGI. The CDR3 DNA follows: TGTGCCAGCAGTTCTGCGACTAGCGGGAGGGCCGGGTACGAGCAGTACTTC. Translating gives CASSSATSGRAGYEQYF.